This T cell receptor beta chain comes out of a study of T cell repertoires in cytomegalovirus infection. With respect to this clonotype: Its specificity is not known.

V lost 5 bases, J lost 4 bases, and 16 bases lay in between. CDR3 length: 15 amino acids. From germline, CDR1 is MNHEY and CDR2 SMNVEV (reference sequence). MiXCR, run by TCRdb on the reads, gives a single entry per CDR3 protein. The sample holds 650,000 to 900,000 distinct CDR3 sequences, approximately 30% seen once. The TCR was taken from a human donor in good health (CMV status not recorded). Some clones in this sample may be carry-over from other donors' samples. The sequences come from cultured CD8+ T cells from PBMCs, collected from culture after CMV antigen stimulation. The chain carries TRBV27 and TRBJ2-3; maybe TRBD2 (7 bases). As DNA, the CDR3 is TGTGCCAGCAGTGCCTTCGGGGGGCCGGCAGATACGCAGTATTTT. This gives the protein CASSAFGGPADTQYF.